The source of this T cell receptor beta chain is a study of metastatic and nonmetastatic thyroid tumors. Overall study: Comparative analysis of repertoires was undertaken across blood and tumor or nodule tissue obtained from malignant and benign thyroid patients.

Nobody among the patients had been given any treatment before thyroid surgery. In the original analysis: The study took CDR3 differences across clinicopathological groups and made a distant-metastasis classifier for papillary thyroid cancer from them. TCRdb re-processed the PCR reads through MiXCR. Clone size and V and J calls follow TCRdb, not the original study. The sample has roughly 35,000 clones; over 15% are singletons. This clone was detected only a few times. The junction does not match germline at one end; this may be a read error. Germline V lookup: CDR1 MNHNS, CDR2 SASEGT. This CDR3 spans 14 amino acids.

This clonotype was obtained from a female donor with papillary thyroid cancer or a benign thyroid nodule (not recorded which). Some clones in this sample may be carry-over from other donors' samples. The sequencing input was blood. The chain employs TRBV6-1 and TRBJ1-5; D gene unclear. CDR3 in DNA: TGTGCCAGCATTGAAGCTGTACGGACCCAGCCCCAGCATTTT. Protein product: CASIEAVRTQPQHF.